The 18 T cell receptor beta chains reported below all come from one sample, sequenced in a study of Graves' ophthalmopathy and Graves' hyperthyroidism. Scientists amplified the TCR beta CDR3 regions from RNA transcripts. RT-PCR in the first round used HTBI primers; a second-round multiplex PCR followed. MiXCR was run by TCRdb on the multiplex PCR reads, yielding one entry per CDR3 protein. The table has under 350,000 distinct CDR3 sequences, 15% to 20% seen once; the top ten hold over 9%. Input material: peripheral blood. These receptors came from an adult man with Graves' ophthalmopathy.

In its sample, this clonotype was seen many times. This chain links TRBV7-2 with TRBJ1-5; D is possibly TRBD1 (6 bases). CDR3 length: 13 amino acids. With 5 bases removed from V and 7 bases from J, the gap between germline ends came to 12 bases. Germline loops: CDR1 SGHTA, CDR2 FQGNSA. CDR3 sequence reads: CASSVYRDQPQHF. The CDR3 DNA reads as TGTGCCAGCAGCGTATACAGGGACCAGCCCCAGCATTTT.

V gene TRBV6-5 combines with J gene TRBJ1-1; the D is unclear. V was shortened by 4 bases and J by 0 bases, with 12 bases between the two germline ends. Looked up from germline, CDR1 is MNHEY and CDR2 is SVGAGI. The CDR3 spans 15 residues. Here the CDR3 reads CASSSRPNMNTEAFF. CDR3 DNA: TGTGCCAGCAGTTCCCGACCCAACATGAACACTGAAGCTTTCTTT.

At least ten counts were recorded for this clonotype. J is TRBJ1-5 and V is TRBV19, with 7 positions matching TRBD1. CDR1 and CDR2 (germline): LNHDA, SQIVND (reference sequence). This CDR3 has 16 amino acids. J gave up 8 bases and V 1 base, and 11 bases lay outside the gene matches. The CDR3 is CASSIGKRQGREPQHF. The CDR3 region has the DNA TGTGCCAGTAGTATAGGCAAGAGACAGGGAAGGGAGCCCCAGCATTTT.

This clonotype was seen at least ten times. This chain uses TRBV11-2 with TRBJ2-2, with 9 bases identical to TRBD1. Unmatched junction bases numbered 9, after V lost 1 base and J lost 3 bases. The CDR3 has 18 residues. Germline-derived CDR1 and CDR2 are SGHAT and FQNNGV. The CDR3 spells CASSLGLGQGADTGELFF. The CDR3, as DNA: TGTGCCAGCAGCTTAGGACTGGGACAGGGAGCGGACACCGGGGAGCTGTTTTTT.

This clonotype was counted many times. The chain has TRBV19 and TRBJ1-2, with D hard to call. The germline V gene has CDR1 LNHDA and CDR2 SQIVND (reference sequence). The ends were cut back, 5 bases at V and 5 bases at J, with 9 bases in the middle. This CDR3 has 12 residues. The CDR3, as DNA: TGTGCCAGTAGTTGGGCGTCTTATGGCTACACCTTC. Translating gives CASSWASYGYTF.

This clonotype was found many times. The CDR3 DNA is TGTGCCAGTAGTTTGTCCGGGACAGTCGTACATGGGGAGCAGTTCTTC. This sequence encodes CASSLSGTVVHGEQFF. The chain couples TRBV19 to TRBJ2-1, with 7 bases that match TRBD1. Germline V gives CDR1 LNHDA, CDR2 SQIVND (reference sequence). After removal of 5 bases from V and 10 bases from J, the junction contained 17 bases not matched to a gene. The length of the CDR3 is 16 residues.

This clonotype was detected many times. The chain employs TRBV7-9 and TRBJ1-5; unclear D gene. Trimming stripped 1 base from V and 0 bases from J, with 7 bases between. From germline, CDR1 is SEHNR and CDR2 FQNEAQ (reference sequence). This CDR3 region has 15 residues. The CDR3 DNA follows: TGTGCCAGCAGCTTAGACGGGAGTAGCAATCAGCCCCAGCATTTT. Protein sequence: CASSLDGSSNQPQHF. Using reference TRBV7-9 and TRBJ1-5 for the parts outside the CDR3, the full variable domain is DTGVSQNPRHKITKRGQNVTFRCDPISEHNRLYWYRQTLGQGPEFLTYFQNEAQLEKSRLLSDRFSAERPKGSFSTLEIQRTEQGDSAMYLCASSLDGSSNQPQHFGDGTRLSIL.

Only one count was recorded for this clonotype. The chain is built from TRBV12-3 or TRBV12-4 and TRBJ2-7, with unresolved D. Trimming shortened V by 5 bases and J by 0 bases, and 20 bases separated the two germline ends. CDR3 length equals 17 residues. The CDR3 sequence is CASSRAPDGASSYEQYF. DNA of the CDR3: TGTGCCAGCAGTCGCGCCCCGGACGGCGCTAGCTCCTACGAGCAGTACTTC.

This clonotype was seen ten or more times. The chain employs TRBV7-2 and TRBJ2-5; the D gene is possibly TRBD2 (5 bases). The CDR3 runs 14 residues. From germline, CDR1 is SGHTA and CDR2 FQGNSA. The V and J ends lost 5 bases and 4 bases respectively, with 14 bases between them. This chain's CDR3 is CASSEYLGRETQYF. Here the CDR3 DNA reads TGTGCCAGCAGCGAATATCTGGGGAGAGAGACCCAGTACTTC.

This clonotype was picked up many times. This chain uses TRBV12-3 or TRBV12-4 with TRBJ2-7, with 12 bases that match TRBD1. V lost 5 bases, J lost 6 bases, and 5 bases stayed unmatched. This CDR3 comprises 14 residues. The CDR3 region is CASSPGTGGSEQYF. DNA for the CDR3: TGTGCCAGCAGTCCAGGGACAGGGGGCTCCGAGCAGTACTTC.

In its sample, this clonotype was seen many times. The chain has TRBV3-1 and TRBJ1-1, with no clear D. Trimming cost V 1 base and J 7 bases, with 4 bases left between them. Germline V gives CDR1 LGHDT, CDR2 YNNKEL (reference sequence). This CDR3 comprises 11 residues. CDR3 amino acids: CASSQGYEAFF. Here the CDR3 DNA reads TGTGCCAGCAGCCAAGGGTATGAAGCTTTCTTT.

Ten or more counts support this clonotype. V gene TRBV7-2 combines with J gene TRBJ1-5; D gene ambiguous. This CDR3 is built from 14 residues. Trimming took 7 bases from V and 0 from J, leaving 10 bases between them. Germline V lookup: CDR1 SGHTA, CDR2 FQGNSA. CDR3: CASNSFYSNQPQHF. The CDR3 DNA reads as TGTGCCAGCAACTCGTTCTATAGCAATCAGCCCCAGCATTTT.

This clonotype showed up many times. The chain uses TRBV27 and TRBJ2-7; 8 bases match TRBD1. Germline CDR1 is MNHEY and CDR2 is SMNVEV (reference sequence). J lost 2 bases, V lost 3 bases, and 12 bases had no gene match. The CDR3 length is 17 residues. CDR3 sequence (DNA): TGTGCCAGCAGTTTTCTATTTGTACAGGGGGGAACCTACGAGCAGTACTTC. This gives the protein CASSFLFVQGGTYEQYF.

This clonotype was counted ten times or more. The chain employs TRBV28 and TRBJ2-5; D may be TRBD1 (5 bases). Germline loops: CDR1 MDHEN, CDR2 SYDVKM. This CDR3 comprises 12 residues. Trimming cost V 3 bases and J 5 bases, with 7 bases left between them. CDR3 residues: CASSFYRETQYF. CDR3 DNA: TGTGCCAGCAGTTTTTACAGGGAGACCCAGTACTTC.

This clonotype showed up many times. The chain links TRBV27 to TRBJ2-5; TRBD2 matches at 8 bases. Trimming cost V 4 bases and J 5 bases; bases outside gene matches: 12. This CDR3 is built from 16 residues. Germline lookup yields CDR1 MNHEY and CDR2 SMNVEV (reference sequence). For the CDR3, the DNA is TGTGCCAGCAGTTCCCTGGGTAGCGGGGTTCACGAGACCCAGTACTTC. Translating gives CASSSLGSGVHETQYF.

This clonotype was seen repeatedly, ten times or more. The DNA for the CDR3 is TGTGCCTGGAGCCAAGGGGGTCCCGGGGAGCTGTTTTTT. The encoded protein is CAWSQGGPGELFF. J is TRBJ2-2 and V is TRBV30; tentative D call: TRBD1 (6 bases). Trimming removed 3 bases at V and 6 bases at J, with 11 bases between. The germline CDR1 and CDR2 sequences are GTSNPN and SVGIG (reference sequence). The CDR3 extends over 13 amino acids.

This clonotype has a count of ten or more. This chain links TRBV3-1 with TRBJ2-1; D unclear. V was pared by 3 bases and J by 0 bases, with 6 bases between. This CDR3 region has 14 residues. Germline-derived CDR1 and CDR2 are LGHDT and YNNKEL (reference sequence). The CDR3 DNA sequence: TGTGCCAGCAGCCATTTCCGCTCCTACAATGAGCAGTTCTTC. It specifies CASSHFRSYNEQFF.

This clonotype has a count of ten or more. The gene calls are TRBV4-1 and TRBJ1-2, with no clear D. This CDR3 is built from 12 residues. Germline CDR1 MGHRA, CDR2 YSYEKL. The ends were cut back, 0 bases at V and 8 bases at J, with 7 bases in the middle. This CDR3 is CASSQDTTGYTF. For the CDR3, the DNA is TGCGCCAGCAGCCAAGATACTACCGGCTACACCTTC.